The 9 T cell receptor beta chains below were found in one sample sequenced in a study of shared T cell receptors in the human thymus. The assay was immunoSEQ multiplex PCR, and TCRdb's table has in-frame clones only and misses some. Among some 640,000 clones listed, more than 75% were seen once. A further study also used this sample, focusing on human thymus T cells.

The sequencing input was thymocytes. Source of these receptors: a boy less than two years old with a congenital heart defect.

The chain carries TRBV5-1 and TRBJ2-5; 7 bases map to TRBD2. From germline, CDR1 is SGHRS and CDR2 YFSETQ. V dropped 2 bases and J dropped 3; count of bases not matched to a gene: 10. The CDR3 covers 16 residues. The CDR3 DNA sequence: TGCGCCAGCAGCTTAAGAGAGACTAGCTCCAAAGAGACCCAGTACTTC. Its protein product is CASSLRETSSKETQYF.

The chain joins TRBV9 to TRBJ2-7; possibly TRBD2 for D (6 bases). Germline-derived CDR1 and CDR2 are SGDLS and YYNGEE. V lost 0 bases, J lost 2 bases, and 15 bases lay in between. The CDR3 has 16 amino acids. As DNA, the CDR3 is TGTGCCAGCAGCGTAGGTGGCGGGGAAATTACCTACGAGCAGTACTTC. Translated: CASSVGGGEITYEQYF.

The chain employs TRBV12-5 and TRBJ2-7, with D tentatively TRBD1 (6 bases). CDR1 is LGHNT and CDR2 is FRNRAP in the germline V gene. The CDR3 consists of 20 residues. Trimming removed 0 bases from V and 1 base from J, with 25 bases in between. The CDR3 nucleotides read TGTGCTAGTGGTTTGGTATATGGGATGACCCGGGACAAACTTTCCTACGAGCAGTACTTC. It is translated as CASGLVYGMTRDKLSYEQYF.

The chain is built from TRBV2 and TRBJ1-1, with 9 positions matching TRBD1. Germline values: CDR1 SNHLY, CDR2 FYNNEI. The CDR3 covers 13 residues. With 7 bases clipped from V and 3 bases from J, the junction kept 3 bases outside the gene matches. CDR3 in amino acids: CASNRTGDTEAFF. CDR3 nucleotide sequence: TGTGCCAGCAATAGGACAGGGGACACTGAAGCTTTCTTT.

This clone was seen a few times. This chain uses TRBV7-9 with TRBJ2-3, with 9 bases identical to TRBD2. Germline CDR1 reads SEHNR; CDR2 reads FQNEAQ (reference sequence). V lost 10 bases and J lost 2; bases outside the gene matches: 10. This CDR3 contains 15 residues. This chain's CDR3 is CATDLTSGYTDTQYF. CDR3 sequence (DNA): TGTGCCACGGATTTGACTAGCGGATACACAGATACGCAGTATTTT.

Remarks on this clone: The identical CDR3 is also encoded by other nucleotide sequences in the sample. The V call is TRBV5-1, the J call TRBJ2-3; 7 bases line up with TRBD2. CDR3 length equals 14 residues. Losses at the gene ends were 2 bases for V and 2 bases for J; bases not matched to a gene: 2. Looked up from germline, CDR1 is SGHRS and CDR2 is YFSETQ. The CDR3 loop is CASSLAGLTDTQYF. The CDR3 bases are TGCGCCAGCAGCTTAGCGGGACTCACAGATACGCAGTATTTT.

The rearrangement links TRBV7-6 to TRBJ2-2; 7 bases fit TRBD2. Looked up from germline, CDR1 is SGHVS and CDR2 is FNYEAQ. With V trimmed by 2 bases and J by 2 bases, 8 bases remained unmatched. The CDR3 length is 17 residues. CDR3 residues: CASSLCPSGNNTGELFF. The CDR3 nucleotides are TGTGCCAGCAGCTTATGTCCTAGCGGCAACAACACCGGGGAGCTGTTTTTT.

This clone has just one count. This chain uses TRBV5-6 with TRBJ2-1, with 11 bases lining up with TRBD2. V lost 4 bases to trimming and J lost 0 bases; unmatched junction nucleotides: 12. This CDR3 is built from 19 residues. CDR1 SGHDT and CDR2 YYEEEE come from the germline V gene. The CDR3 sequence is CASSQLLAGVPFSYNEQFF. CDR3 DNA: TGTGCCAGCAGCCAATTACTAGCGGGAGTACCGTTCTCCTACAATGAGCAGTTCTTC.

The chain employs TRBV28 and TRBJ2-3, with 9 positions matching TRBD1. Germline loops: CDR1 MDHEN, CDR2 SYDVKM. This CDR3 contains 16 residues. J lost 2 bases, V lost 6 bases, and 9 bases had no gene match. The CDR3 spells CASRAGTGRFTDTQYF. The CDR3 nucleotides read TGTGCCAGCAGAGCCGGGACAGGGAGGTTCACAGATACGCAGTATTTT.